This record looks at one TCR beta chain sequence and its context. Its antigen is unidentified. TCRdb ran MiXCR on the reads and lists one entry per CDR3 protein. The table records over 100,000 distinct CDR3 sequences, around 28% of them present only once. The data were taken from a study of T cell repertoires in cytomegalovirus infection. Turning to the study itself: Public signatures in TCR beta pointed to CMV infection and matching HLA type.

V was clipped by 1 base and J by 0 bases, with 12 bases between them. Germline loops: CDR1 SEHNR, CDR2 FQNEAQ (reference sequence). This CDR3 has 16 amino acids. The rearrangement links TRBV7-9 to TRBJ1-1; D unresolved. This receptor was taken from a human donor in good health (CMV status not recorded). Some clones in this sample may be carry-over from other donors' samples. Sequencing was performed on CD8+ T cells from cultured PBMCs, taken from culture after CMV antigen stimulation. The CDR3 reads CASSLGFGIMNTEAFF. The DNA for the CDR3 is TGTGCCAGCAGCTTAGGATTTGGAATTATGAACACTGAAGCTTTCTTT. Complete variable domain (other parts from reference TRBV7-9 and TRBJ1-1): DTGVSQNPRHKITKRGQNVTFRCDPISEHNRLYWYRQTLGQGPEFLTYFQNEAQLEKSRLLSDRFSAERPKGSFSTLEIQRTEQGDSAMYLCASSLGFGIMNTEAFFGQGTRLTVV.